This T cell receptor (beta chain) derives from a study of shared clonotypes between healthy human individuals. Details on this clone: Its antigen remains unknown.

Findings of the study overall: Naive subsets typically showed greater estimated richness than memory subsets.

Recent vaccinations or acute infections were absent in the healthy HIV-negative adult donors. This table comes from immunoSEQ multiplex PCR, and its TCRdb copy is limited to in-frame clones, with some not included. This repertoire shows just under 350,000 clones, less than 75% found once; its top ten account for roughly 10%. V shed 7 bases and J shed 4 bases, with 22 bases lying between them. Germline CDR1 MNHEY, CDR2 SMNVEV (reference sequence). The CDR3 is made up of 16 amino acids. The TCR originated in a young man in good health. The rearrangement uses TRBV27 and TRBJ2-5; a possible D gene is TRBD1 (5 bases). The sequenced material came from memory CD4+ T cells sorted from blood. Subset of the sample: CD45RA-negative fraction. CDR3 nucleotide sequence: TGTGCCAGCAAAATAACACTTTTAGGGGAAGGAGAGACCCAGTACTTC. Its translation: CASKITLLGEGETQYF.